These T cell receptor beta chains were read from a single sample in a study of T-cell reconstitution after alpha-beta-depleted transplantation in children. TCRdb ran MiXCR on the PCR reads and lists one entry per CDR3 protein. The sample records fewer than 450,000 distinct CDR3 sequences, 15% to 20% being singletons. The starting material was PBMCs, mostly from graft donor cells, obtained 360 days after TCRalphabeta/CD19-depleted stem cell transplant. The receptors were gathered from a male patient between 2 and 10 years old who had a stem cell transplant for acute lymphoblastic leukemia, so the T cells may come from the graft donor. Each CDR3 is given with its conserved first and last residue. The D gene is left open where the match is weak. Rows give clone size only sometimes, using once, few, many, or a class for an expanded clone.

j_call: TRBJ1-1; v_call: TRBV29-1; d_call: .; clone_size: few; cdr3_aa: CSVDDIMNTEAFF; cdr3_nt: TGCAGCGTTGACGACATAATGAACACTGAAGCTTTCTTT
j_call: TRBJ1-5; v_call: TRBV6-2/TRBV6-3; d_call: .; clone_size: few; cdr3_aa: CASRTNGGAQPQHF; cdr3_nt: TGTGCCAGCAGGACTAACGGGGGGGCTCAGCCCCAGCATTTT
j_call: TRBJ1-4; v_call: TRBV4-3; d_call: .; clone_size: few; cdr3_aa: CASSQGIGDNEKLFF; cdr3_nt: TGCGCCAGCAGCCAAGGGATCGGGGATAATGAAAAACTGTTTTTT
j_call: TRBJ1-1; v_call: TRBV29-1; d_call: TRBD1; clone_size: few; cdr3_aa: CSVCRQGAEAFF; cdr3_nt: TGCAGCGTTTGTAGGCAGGGGGCTGAAGCTTTCTTT
j_call: TRBJ2-1; v_call: TRBV20-1; d_call: TRBD2; clone_size: .; cdr3_aa: CSVASFLTSGRNNEQFF; cdr3_nt: TGCAGTGTTGCGTCCTTCCTAACTAGCGGGAGAAACAATGAGCAGTTCTTC
j_call: TRBJ2-1; v_call: TRBV4-3; d_call: TRBD2; clone_size: .; cdr3_aa: CASSQDLSGMSSYNEQFF; cdr3_nt: TGCGCCAGCAGCCAAGATCTTAGCGGGATGAGCTCCTACAATGAGCAGTTCTTC
j_call: TRBJ2-7; v_call: TRBV30; d_call: TRBD1; clone_size: .; cdr3_aa: CAWSAGGEQYF; cdr3_nt: TGTGCCTGGAGTGCAGGGGGCGAGCAGTACTTC
j_call: TRBJ2-3; v_call: TRBV6-1; d_call: TRBD2; clone_size: .; cdr3_aa: CASRGLAGDTQYF; cdr3_nt: TGTGCCAGCAGGGGGCTAGCGGGAGATACGCAGTATTTT
j_call: TRBJ2-3; v_call: TRBV7-9; d_call: .; clone_size: many; cdr3_aa: CASSLEGPGTTQYF; cdr3_nt: TGTGCCAGCAGCTTAGAGGGTCCGGGGACGACGCAGTATTTT
j_call: TRBJ1-3; v_call: TRBV5-1; d_call: .; clone_size: .; cdr3_aa: CASSLATGNTIYF; cdr3_nt: TGCGCCAGCAGCCTCGCGACTGGAAACACCATATATTTT
j_call: TRBJ2-5; v_call: TRBV20-1; d_call: TRBD1; clone_size: few; cdr3_aa: CSARDPRQGLETQYF; cdr3_nt: TGCAGTGCTAGAGATCCACGACAGGGGTTGGAGACCCAGTACTTC
j_call: TRBJ1-2; v_call: TRBV28; d_call: .; clone_size: .; cdr3_aa: CASSSEGYGYTF; cdr3_nt: TGTGCCAGCAGTTCAGAGGGCTATGGCTACACCTTC
j_call: TRBJ1-1; v_call: TRBV12-3/TRBV12-4; d_call: TRBD1; clone_size: few; cdr3_aa: CASRTGQALNTEAFF; cdr3_nt: TGTGCCAGCAGGACCGGACAGGCCTTGAACACTGAAGCTTTCTTT
j_call: TRBJ2-1; v_call: TRBV3-1; d_call: .; clone_size: many; cdr3_aa: CASSRLPGNEQFF; cdr3_nt: TGTGCCAGCAGCCGCCTACCCGGAAATGAGCAGTTCTTC
j_call: TRBJ1-5; v_call: TRBV20-1; d_call: TRBD1; clone_size: few; cdr3_aa: CSARETGWQPQHF; cdr3_nt: TGCAGTGCTAGAGAGACAGGGTGGCAGCCCCAGCATTTT
j_call: TRBJ2-3; v_call: TRBV7-9; d_call: .; clone_size: .; cdr3_aa: CASSLEGPFTDTQYF; cdr3_nt: TGTGCCAGCAGCTTAGAGGGCCCGTTCACAGATACGCAGTATTTT
j_call: TRBJ2-2; v_call: TRBV4-1; d_call: .; clone_size: many; cdr3_aa: CASSQEVFGELFF; cdr3_nt: TGCGCCAGCAGCCAAGAGGTTTTTGGGGAGCTGTTTTTT
j_call: TRBJ2-7; v_call: TRBV12-3/TRBV12-4; d_call: .; clone_size: few; cdr3_aa: CASSRTRRTYEQYF; cdr3_nt: TGTGCCAGCAGCCGTACTAGAAGAACCTACGAGCAGTACTTC
j_call: TRBJ1-5; v_call: TRBV12-3/TRBV12-4; d_call: TRBD1; clone_size: .; cdr3_aa: CASSIRGPNQPQHF; cdr3_nt: TGTGCCAGCAGTATCAGGGGGCCTAATCAGCCCCAGCATTTT
j_call: TRBJ2-7; v_call: TRBV19; d_call: .; clone_size: once; cdr3_aa: CASSNGRSYEQYF; cdr3_nt: TGTGCCAGTAGTAATGGCAGATCCTACGAGCAGTACTTC
j_call: TRBJ2-7; v_call: TRBV20-1; d_call: TRBD2; clone_size: few; cdr3_aa: CSASLPTGGSSYEQYF; cdr3_nt: TGCAGTGCTAGCCTGCCAACCGGGGGGAGCTCCTACGAGCAGTACTTC
j_call: TRBJ2-7; v_call: TRBV28; d_call: .; clone_size: .; cdr3_aa: CASSFPWGSYEQYF; cdr3_nt: TGTGCCAGCAGTTTTCCGTGGGGGTCCTACGAGCAGTACTTC
j_call: TRBJ1-1; v_call: TRBV6-1; d_call: .; clone_size: .; cdr3_aa: CASSEVRNTEAFF; cdr3_nt: TGTGCCAGCAGTGAAGTGAGGAACACTGAAGCTTTCTTT
j_call: TRBJ2-5; v_call: TRBV20-1; d_call: TRBD2; clone_size: few; cdr3_aa: CSARAGTKETQYF; cdr3_nt: TGCAGTGCTAGGGCCGGGACTAAAGAGACCCAGTACTTC
j_call: TRBJ2-7; v_call: TRBV12-3/TRBV12-4; d_call: TRBD2; clone_size: many; cdr3_aa: CASSLGLAGGFYEQYF; cdr3_nt: TGTGCCAGCAGTCTCGGACTAGCGGGAGGTTTTTACGAGCAGTACTTC
j_call: TRBJ2-1; v_call: TRBV7-9; d_call: TRBD2; clone_size: few; cdr3_aa: CAARSKGLADHNEQFF; cdr3_nt: TGTGCCGCAAGGTCTAAGGGACTAGCGGACCACAATGAGCAGTTCTTC
j_call: TRBJ2-7; v_call: TRBV28; d_call: TRBD2; clone_size: many; cdr3_aa: CASSLSGLVTEQYF; cdr3_nt: TGTGCCAGCAGCCTTTCGGGACTAGTCACCGAGCAGTACTTC
j_call: TRBJ2-4; v_call: TRBV2; d_call: .; clone_size: many; cdr3_aa: CASSDLRDIQYF; cdr3_nt: TGTGCCAGCAGTGACCTACGGGACATTCAGTACTTC
j_call: TRBJ2-1; v_call: TRBV9; d_call: .; clone_size: .; cdr3_aa: CASSVVGYNEQFF; cdr3_nt: TGTGCCAGCAGCGTAGTTGGATACAATGAGCAGTTCTTC